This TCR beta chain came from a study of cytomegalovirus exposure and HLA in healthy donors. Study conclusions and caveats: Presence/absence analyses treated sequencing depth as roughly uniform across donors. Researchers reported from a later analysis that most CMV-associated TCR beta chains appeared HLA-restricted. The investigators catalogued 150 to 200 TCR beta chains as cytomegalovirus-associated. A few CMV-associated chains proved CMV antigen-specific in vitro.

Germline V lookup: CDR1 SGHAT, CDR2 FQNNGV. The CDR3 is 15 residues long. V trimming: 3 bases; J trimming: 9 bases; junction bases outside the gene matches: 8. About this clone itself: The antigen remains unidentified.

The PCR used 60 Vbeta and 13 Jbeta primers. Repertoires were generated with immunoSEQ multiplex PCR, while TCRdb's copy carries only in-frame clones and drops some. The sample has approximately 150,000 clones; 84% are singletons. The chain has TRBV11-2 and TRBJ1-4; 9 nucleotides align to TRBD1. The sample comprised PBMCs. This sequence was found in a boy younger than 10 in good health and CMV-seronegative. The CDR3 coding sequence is TGTGCCAGCAGCTTGGGACAGGGCCTCGACCAAAAACTGTTTTTT. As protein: CASSLGQGLDQKLFF.